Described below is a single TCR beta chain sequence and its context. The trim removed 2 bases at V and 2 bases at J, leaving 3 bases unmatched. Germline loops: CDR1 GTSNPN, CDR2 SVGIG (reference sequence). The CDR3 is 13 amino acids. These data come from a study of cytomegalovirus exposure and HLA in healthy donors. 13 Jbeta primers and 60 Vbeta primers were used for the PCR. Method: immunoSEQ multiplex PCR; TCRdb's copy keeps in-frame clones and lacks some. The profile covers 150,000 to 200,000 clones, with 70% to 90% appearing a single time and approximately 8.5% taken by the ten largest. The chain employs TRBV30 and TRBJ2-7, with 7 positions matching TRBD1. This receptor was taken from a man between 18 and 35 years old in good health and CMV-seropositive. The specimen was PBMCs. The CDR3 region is CAWSSGTAYEQYF. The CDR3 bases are TGTGCCTGGAGTTCGGGGACAGCCTACGAGCAGTACTTC.